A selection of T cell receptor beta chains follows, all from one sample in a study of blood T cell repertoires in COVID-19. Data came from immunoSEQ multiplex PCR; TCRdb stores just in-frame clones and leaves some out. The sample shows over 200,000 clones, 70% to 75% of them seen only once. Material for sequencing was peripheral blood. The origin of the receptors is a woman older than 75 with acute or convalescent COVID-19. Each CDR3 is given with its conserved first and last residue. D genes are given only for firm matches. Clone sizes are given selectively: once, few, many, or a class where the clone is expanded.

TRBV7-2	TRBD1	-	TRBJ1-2	TGTGCCAGCAGCTTAGTGCGACTCTACAGGGGCCCTAACTATGGCTACACCTTC	CASSLVRLYRGPNYGYTF
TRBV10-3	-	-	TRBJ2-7	TGTGCCATCAGTGTCCATGACATGGTAGACTACGAGCAGTACTTC	CAISVHDMVDYEQYF
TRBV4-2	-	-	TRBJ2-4	TGTGCCAGCAGCCAAGACCGGGGATGGAGCATGAACATTCAGTACTTC	CASSQDRGWSMNIQYF
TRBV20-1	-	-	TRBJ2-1	TGCAGTGCTAGTCCTGGGGGGGCGGGAGACAATGAGCAGTTCTTC	CSASPGGAGDNEQFF
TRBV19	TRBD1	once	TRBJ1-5	TGTGCCAGTCTGCCGTGGGACAGGGGGAACAATCAGCCCCAGCATTTT	CASLPWDRGNNQPQHF
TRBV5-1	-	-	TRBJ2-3	TGCGCCAGCAACGTGGGGGCCTTCACAGATACGCAGTATTTT	CASNVGAFTDTQYF
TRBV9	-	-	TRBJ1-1	TGTGCCAGCAGCGTAGCTCTGAACACTGAAGCTTTCTTT	CASSVALNTEAFF
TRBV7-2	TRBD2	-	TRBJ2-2	TGTGCCAGCAGCTCCCAGACGGGGGGGCGAGGCGGGGAGCTGTTTTTT	CASSSQTGGRGGELFF
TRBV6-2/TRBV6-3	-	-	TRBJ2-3	TGTGCCAGCACTTACATGCGGGGAGATACGCAGTATTTT	CASTYMRGDTQYF
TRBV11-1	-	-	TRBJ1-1	TGTGCCAGCAGCTTATCGGGAGGGCGGAACACTGAAGCTTTCTTT	CASSLSGGRNTEAFF
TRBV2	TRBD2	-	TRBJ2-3	TGTGCCAGTTTATCGGGGGGGGACACAGATACGCAGTATTTT	CASLSGGDTDTQYF
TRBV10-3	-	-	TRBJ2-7	TGTGCCATCAGTGAGGGTTACAGGAGATCCTACGAGCAGTACTTC	CAISEGYRRSYEQYF
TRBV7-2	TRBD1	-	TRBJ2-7	TGTGCCAGCAGCTTAGCAACAGGGGCTTACGAGCAGTACTTC	CASSLATGAYEQYF
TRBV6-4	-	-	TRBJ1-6	TGTGCCAGCAGTGACTCAGGTCGGGCAGGGGTGTCACCCCTCCACTTT	CASSDSGRAGVSPLHF
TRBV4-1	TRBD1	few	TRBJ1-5	TGCGCCAGCAGCCAAGATCTGGGGACAGGGGTACGGCCCCAGCATTTT	CASSQDLGTGVRPQHF
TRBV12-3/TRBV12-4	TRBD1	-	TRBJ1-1	TGTGCCAGCAGGGACCAGGGGGTCACTGAAGCTTTCTTT	CASRDQGVTEAFF
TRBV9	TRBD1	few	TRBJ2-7	TGTGCCAGCAGCTGGGGGACAGGGCAAGAGCAGTACTTC	CASSWGTGQEQYF
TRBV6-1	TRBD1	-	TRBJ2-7	TGTGCCAGCAGGGAAGGGACAGGGAGAATGTTGCAGTACTTC	CASREGTGRMLQYF
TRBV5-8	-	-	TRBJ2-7	TGTGCCAGCAGCTCTAAGAGGGGACAAAACTACGAGCAGTACTTC	CASSSKRGQNYEQYF
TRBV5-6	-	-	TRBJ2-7	TGTGCCAGCAGCCTAACCAAGAGCTCCTACGAGCAGTACTTC	CASSLTKSSYEQYF
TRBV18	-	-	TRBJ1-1	TGTGCCAGCTCACCAACAGGGATAGGCACTGAAGCTTTCTTT	CASSPTGIGTEAFF
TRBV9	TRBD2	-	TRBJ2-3	TGTGCCAGCAGCGTTGGACTAGCGGGGGGGTCTAGCACAGATACGCAGTATTTT	CASSVGLAGGSSTDTQYF
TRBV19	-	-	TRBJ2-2	TGTGCCAGTAGTATCAGGGCCAGCACCGACACCGGGGAGCTGTTTTTT	CASSIRASTDTGELFF